The 32 T cell receptor beta chains below come from one sample, sequenced in a study of CXCR3-negative and CXCR3-positive naive CD8 T cells. No cognate antigen is known for these TCRs. Study-wide results and caveats: Against CXCR3-negative naive cells, CXCR3-positive naive cells showed more hydrophobic TRB CDR3s.

TRB cDNA libraries were made by UMI-labeled 5' RACE. Reanalyzing the 5' RACE reads, TCRdb keeps one entry per CDR3 protein, without DNA. In all, the sample yields about 110,000 distinct CDR3 sequences. The sample comprised naive CXCR3+ CD8+ T cells from blood. The subset: CD45RO-CCR7+CD27+CD95- naive CD8+ T cells expressing CXCR3 (TNR3+). These TCRs come from a human donor in good health. Some clones in this sample may be carry-over from other donors' samples.

The chain links TRBV19 to TRBJ1-1. There are 13 residues in the CDR3. Germline CDR1 and CDR2: LNHDA and SQIVND (reference sequence). The CDR3 sequence is CASSMGGNTEAFF.

The rearrangement joins TRBV29-1 to TRBJ1-1; the TCRdb call, TRBD1, lacks DNA for checking. The CDR3 length is 15 residues. Germline CDR1 is SQVTM and CDR2 is ANQGSEA. The CDR3 is CSVTLRGRENTEAFF.

V is TRBV7-3 and J is TRBJ2-3; TCRdb names TRBD1, which stays unverified in the absence of DNA. The CDR3 loop spans 15 amino acids. The V gene's germline CDR1 is SGHTA and CDR2 FQGTGA. CDR3: CASSSTGAGTDTQYF.

The J gene is TRBJ2-2, the V gene TRBV30; TCRdb selects TRBD1, and the lack of DNA leaves this call unchecked. The length of the CDR3 is 14 residues. CDR1 and CDR2 from the germline V gene are GTSNPN and SVGIG (reference sequence). The CDR3 loop reads CAWSSGQGTGELFF.

This rearrangement joins TRBV28 to TRBJ2-2; no DNA is available, so the TRBD1 call from TCRdb remains unchecked. Germline CDR1 reads MDHEN; CDR2 reads SYDVKM. The CDR3 extends over 19 amino acids. The CDR3 sequence: CASSNARQGGLANTGELFF. The full variable domain, with the rest looked up from reference TRBV28 and TRBJ2-2, is DVKVTQSSRYLVKRTGEKVFLECVQDMDHENMFWYRQDPGLGLRLIYFSYDVKMKEKGDIPEGYSVSREKKERFSLILESASTNQTSMYLCASSNARQGGLANTGELFFGEGSRLTVL.

The rearrangement joins TRBV4-1 to TRBJ2-7. Germline V gene lookup returns CDR1 MGHRA and CDR2 YSYEKL. CDR3 length equals 14 residues. The CDR3: CASSHSAGPYEQYF.

The chain carries TRBV7-3 and TRBJ2-7; the D call of TRBD2 rests on TCRdb alone, since no DNA is present to check it. This CDR3 is 15 amino acids long. Germline V gives CDR1 SGHTA, CDR2 FQGTGA. This CDR3 is CASSFFAGGEYEQYF.

The chain uses TRBV28 and TRBJ2-7. The CDR3 covers 12 residues. The germline gives CDR1 MDHEN, CDR2 SYDVKM. The CDR3 sequence is CASSGESYEQYF. Supplemented by reference TRBV28 and TRBJ2-7, the full variable domain reads DVKVTQSSRYLVKRTGEKVFLECVQDMDHENMFWYRQDPGLGLRLIYFSYDVKMKEKGDIPEGYSVSREKKERFSLILESASTNQTSMYLCASSGESYEQYFGPGTRLTVT.

The chain couples TRBV6-6 to TRBJ1-1; the D call of TRBD1 rests on TCRdb alone, since no DNA is present to check it. The CDR3 totals 15 residues. Germline CDR1 reads MNHNY; CDR2 reads SVGAGI (reference sequence). This chain's CDR3 is CASSQAGGWNTEAFF.

The chain has TRBV12-3 or TRBV12-4 and TRBJ2-7; TCRdb's D gene call, TRBD2, goes unchecked for lack of DNA. There are 15 residues in the CDR3. The CDR3 protein is CASSTRDIAPYEQYF.

The chain uses TRBV14 and TRBJ1-1. Germline V gene data show CDR1 as SGHDN and CDR2 as FVKESK. CDR3 length: 14 residues. CDR3 loop: CASSQLGSSTEAFF. Looking up the rest from reference TRBV14 and TRBJ1-1 gives the full variable domain: EAGVTQFPSHSVIEKGQTVTLRCDPISGHDNLYWYRRVMGKEIKFLLHFVKESKQDESGMPNNRFLAERTGGTYSTLKVQPAELEDSGVYFCASSQLGSSTEAFFGQGTRLTVV.

The gene calls are TRBV9 and TRBJ2-1; TCRdb designates TRBD2, a call that cannot be tested without DNA. The CDR3 has 19 amino acids. Germline V gene sequence: CDR1 SGDLS, CDR2 YYNGEE. The CDR3 sequence is CASSVAGGRPSGSYNEQFF.

J is TRBJ1-1 and V is TRBV9; absent DNA, TCRdb's TRBD1 call cannot be checked. In germline, CDR1 is SGDLS, CDR2 YYNGEE. The length of the CDR3 is 14 residues. CDR3: CASSVSGAHTEAFF. The complete variable domain, with remaining parts taken from reference TRBV9 and TRBJ1-1, reads DSGVTQTPKHLITATGQRVTLRCSPRSGDLSVYWYQQSLDQGLQFLIQYYNGEERAKGNILERFSAQQFPDLHSELNLSSLELGDSALYFCASSVSGAHTEAFFGQGTRLTVV.

The chain couples TRBV12-3 or TRBV12-4 to TRBJ1-2; the D call from TCRdb, TRBD1, cannot be confirmed without DNA. The CDR3 runs to 16 residues. CDR3 residues: CASSPPGQGALGGYTF.

This sequence joins TRBV5-1 and TRBJ1-2; with no DNA, the TCRdb D assignment of TRBD1 cannot be verified. CDR1 is SGHRS, CDR2 YFSETQ, per germline. This CDR3 is built from 17 residues. CDR3 protein: CASSHDFSGADSYGYTF. The variable domain in full, completed from reference TRBV5-1 and TRBJ1-2, reads KAGVTQTPRYLIKTRGQQVTLSCSPISGHRSVSWYQQTPGQGLQFLFEYFSETQRNKGNFPGRFSGRQFSNSRSEMNVSTLELGDSALYLCASSHDFSGADSYGYTFGSGTRLTVV.

V usage is TRBV5-4 and J usage is TRBJ2-1; TCRdb's D call, TRBD1, is unchecked because there is no DNA. The CDR3 extends over 15 amino acids. Germline CDR1 SGHNT, CDR2 YYREEE (reference sequence). CDR3 amino acids: CASSPWKGDYNEQFF. Full variable domain (outside the CDR3, taken from reference TRBV5-4 and TRBJ2-1): ETGVTQSPTHLIKTRGQQVTLRCSSQSGHNTVSWYQQALGQGPQFIFQYYREEENGRGNFPPRFSGLQFPNYSSELNVNALELDDSALYLCASSPWKGDYNEQFFGPGTRLTVL.

The chain joins TRBV5-5 to TRBJ2-7; TCRdb's D gene call, TRBD2, goes unchecked for lack of DNA. The CDR3 runs 16 residues. Per the germline V gene, CDR1 is SGHKS and CDR2 is YYEKEE (reference sequence). CDR3 protein: CASSLETGYGSYEQYF.

The V gene is TRBV29-1, the J gene TRBJ2-7; with no DNA, the TCRdb D assignment of TRBD2 cannot be verified. Germline values: CDR1 SQVTM, CDR2 ANQGSEA. This CDR3 comprises 13 residues. CDR3 residues: CSYGTSLSYEQYF.

The rearrangement links TRBV7-6 to TRBJ2-5. CDR1 SGHVS and CDR2 FNYEAQ come from the germline V gene. The CDR3 totals 13 residues. CDR3 sequence reads: CASSPSVEETQYF. Full variable domain (remainder filled in from reference TRBV7-6 and TRBJ2-5): GAGVSQSPRYKVTKRGQDVALRCDPISGHVSLYWYRQALGQGPEFLTYFNYEAQQDKSGLPNDRFSAERPEGSISTLTIQRTEQRDSAMYRCASSPSVEETQYFGPGTRLLVL.

This chain links TRBV6-5 with TRBJ1-1. This CDR3 has 14 residues. From germline, CDR1 is MNHEY and CDR2 SVGAGI. The CDR3 here is CASTPRFDNTEAFF.

V is TRBV20-1 and J is TRBJ2-3; TCRdb's D gene call, TRBD2, goes unchecked for lack of DNA. This CDR3 has 12 residues. The V gene's germline CDR1 is DFQATT and CDR2 SNEGSKA (reference sequence). This chain's CDR3 is CSASGETDTQYF.

CDR3 sequence reads: CASNWFYGGPYEQYF. The chain links TRBV2 to TRBJ2-7; TCRdb names TRBD1, which stays unverified in the absence of DNA. Germline V gives CDR1 SNHLY, CDR2 FYNNEI. CDR3 size: 15 residues.

The gene calls are TRBV19 and TRBJ2-7; the TCRdb call, TRBD1, lacks DNA for checking. Germline CDR1 LNHDA, CDR2 SQIVND (reference sequence). The CDR3 spans 14 residues. CDR3 protein: CASSVAGASYEQYF.

This chain joins TRBV7-9 and TRBJ2-3; TCRdb outputs TRBD1, but without DNA this stays unchecked. Germline V CDR1 and CDR2: SEHNR, FQNEAQ (reference sequence). The CDR3 extends over 14 amino acids. CDR3 sequence reads: CASSSGQGRDTQYF.

The CDR3 sequence is CASSLEPSGGNTGELFF. The chain is built from TRBV7-2 and TRBJ2-2; TCRdb reports TRBD2, a call that lacks DNA to check it against. The CDR3 extends over 17 amino acids. CDR1 SGHTA and CDR2 FQGNSA come from the germline V gene.

The rearrangement joins TRBV5-1 to TRBJ2-7; the TRBD2 assignment by TCRdb is unverifiable without DNA. This CDR3 is built from 15 residues. Germline assignment: CDR1 SGHRS and CDR2 YFSETQ. The CDR3 loop is CASSLIGPALDEQYF.

The chain combines TRBV7-3 with TRBJ2-3. Per germline, CDR1 SGHTA and CDR2 FQGTGA. There are 13 residues in the CDR3. CDR3 sequence: CASSSGFTDTQYF. Full variable domain (rest looked up from reference TRBV7-3 and TRBJ2-3): GAGVSQTPSNKVTEKGKYVELRCDPISGHTALYWYRQSLGQGPEFLIYFQGTGAADDSGLPNDRFFAVRPEGSVSTLKIQRTERGDSAVYLCASSSGFTDTQYFGPGTRLTVL.

V is TRBV6-5 and J is TRBJ1-1. This CDR3 contains 14 residues. Looked up from germline, CDR1 is MNHEY and CDR2 is SVGAGI. The CDR3 protein is CASSMRVTSTEAFF.

The chain has TRBV7-6 and TRBJ2-7; TCRdb's assignment of TRBD1 cannot be checked, as there is no DNA. Germline V gene lookup returns CDR1 SGHVS and CDR2 FNYEAQ. The CDR3 runs 15 residues. The CDR3 loop is CASSPGRGASYEQYF.

The genes are TRBV27 and TRBJ1-1. Germline assignment: CDR1 MNHEY and CDR2 SMNVEV (reference sequence). The CDR3 is 14 residues long. CDR3 loop: CASSYQGGVTEAFF.

This sequence joins TRBV12-3 or TRBV12-4 and TRBJ1-1. The length of the CDR3 is 13 residues. The CDR3 loop is CASSFQGQPEAFF.

The V gene is TRBV29-1, the J gene TRBJ1-2. The germline gives CDR1 SQVTM, CDR2 ANQGSEA. This CDR3 is 12 amino acids long. CDR3 residues: CSVVRADYGYTF.